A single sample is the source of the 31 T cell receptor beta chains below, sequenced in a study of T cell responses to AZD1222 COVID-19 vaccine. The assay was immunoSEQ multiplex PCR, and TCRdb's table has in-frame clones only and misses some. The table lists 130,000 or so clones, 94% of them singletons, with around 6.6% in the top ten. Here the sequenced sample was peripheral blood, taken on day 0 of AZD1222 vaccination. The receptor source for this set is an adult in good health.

The DNA of the CDR3 is TGTGCCAGCTCACCAAAAAGGGGGGAGAACACTGAAGCTTTCTTT. Protein sequence: CASSPKRGENTEAFF. The chain employs TRBV18 and TRBJ1-1; TRBD1 is a possible D gene (6 bases). This CDR3 has 15 residues. CDR1 KGHSH and CDR2 LQKENI come from the germline V gene. V shed 2 bases and J shed 1 base, with 11 bases lying between them.

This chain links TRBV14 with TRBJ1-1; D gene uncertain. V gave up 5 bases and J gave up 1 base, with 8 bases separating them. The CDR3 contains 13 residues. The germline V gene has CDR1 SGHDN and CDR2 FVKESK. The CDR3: CASSRVGNTEAFF. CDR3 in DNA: TGTGCCAGCAGCAGGGTCGGGAACACTGAAGCTTTCTTT.

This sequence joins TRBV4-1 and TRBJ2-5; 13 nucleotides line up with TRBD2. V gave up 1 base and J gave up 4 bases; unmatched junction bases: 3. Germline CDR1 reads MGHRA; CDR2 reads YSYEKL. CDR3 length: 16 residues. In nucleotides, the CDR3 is TGCGCCAGCAGCCAAGTGGGACTAGCGGGAATAGAGACCCAGTACTTC. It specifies CASSQVGLAGIETQYF.

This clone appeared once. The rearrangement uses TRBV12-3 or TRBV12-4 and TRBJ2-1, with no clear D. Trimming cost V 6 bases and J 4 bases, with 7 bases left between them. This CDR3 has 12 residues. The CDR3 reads CASRVAYNEQFF. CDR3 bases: TGTGCCAGCAGGGTCGCTTACAATGAGCAGTTCTTC.

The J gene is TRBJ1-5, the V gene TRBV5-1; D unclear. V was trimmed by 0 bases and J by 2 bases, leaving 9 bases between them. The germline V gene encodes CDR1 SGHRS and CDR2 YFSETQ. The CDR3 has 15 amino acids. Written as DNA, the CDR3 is TGCGCCAGCAGCTTGGCGGGGAATGGCAATCAGCCCCAGCATTTT. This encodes CASSLAGNGNQPQHF.

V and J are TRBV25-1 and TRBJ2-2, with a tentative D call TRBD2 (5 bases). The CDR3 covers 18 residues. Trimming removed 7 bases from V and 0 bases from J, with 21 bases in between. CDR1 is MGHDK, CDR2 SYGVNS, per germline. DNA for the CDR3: TGTGCCAGCACCGCGGAGGCCGGGCCACAAGCGAACACCGGGGAGCTGTTTTTT. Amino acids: CASTAEAGPQANTGELFF.

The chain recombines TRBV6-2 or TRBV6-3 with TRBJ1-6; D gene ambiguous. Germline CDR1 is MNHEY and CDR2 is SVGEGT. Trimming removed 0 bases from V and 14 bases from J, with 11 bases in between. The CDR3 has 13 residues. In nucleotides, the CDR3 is TGTGCCAGCAGTTACTCGACCGGAGGCACCCTCCACTTT. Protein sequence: CASSYSTGGTLHF.

The CDR3 DNA is TGTGCCAGTAGCGTAACTAGCGGGTGGGTAAGGAATGAGCAGTTCTTC. Its translation is CASSVTSGWVRNEQFF. The J gene is TRBJ2-1, the V gene TRBV19; 9 bases match TRBD2. The CDR3 loop spans 16 amino acids. Per germline, CDR1 LNHDA and CDR2 SQIVND (reference sequence). The J segment lost 7 bases and the V segment lost 6 bases, leaving 13 bases of the junction unmatched.

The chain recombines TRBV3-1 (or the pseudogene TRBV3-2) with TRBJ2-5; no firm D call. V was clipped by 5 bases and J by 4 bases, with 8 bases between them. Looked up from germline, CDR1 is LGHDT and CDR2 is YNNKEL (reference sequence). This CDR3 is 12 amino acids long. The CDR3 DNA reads TGTGCCAGCAGCTTGCCGGGAGAGACCCAGTACTTC. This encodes CASSLPGETQYF.

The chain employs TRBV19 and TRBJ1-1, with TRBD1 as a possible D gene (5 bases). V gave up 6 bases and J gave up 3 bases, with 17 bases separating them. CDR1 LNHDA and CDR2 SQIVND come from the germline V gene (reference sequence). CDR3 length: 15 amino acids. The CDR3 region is CASSRSGGWDTEAFF. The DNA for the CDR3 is TGTGCCAGTAGCCGATCGGGGGGTTGGGACACTGAAGCTTTCTTT.

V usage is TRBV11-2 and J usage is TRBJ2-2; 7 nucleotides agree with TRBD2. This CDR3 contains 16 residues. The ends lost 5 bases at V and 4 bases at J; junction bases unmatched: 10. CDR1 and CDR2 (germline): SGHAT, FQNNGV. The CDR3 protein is CASSTRRESGTGELFF. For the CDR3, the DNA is TGTGCCAGCAGCACCCGGCGGGAGTCAGGCACCGGGGAGCTGTTTTTT.

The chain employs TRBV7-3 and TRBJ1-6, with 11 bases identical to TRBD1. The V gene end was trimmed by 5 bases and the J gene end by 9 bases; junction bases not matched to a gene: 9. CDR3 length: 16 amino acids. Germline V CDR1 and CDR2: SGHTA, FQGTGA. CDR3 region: CASSATGTGGSSPLHF. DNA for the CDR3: TGTGCCAGCAGCGCCACCGGGACAGGGGGTAGTTCACCCCTCCACTTT.

The DNA of the CDR3 is TGCGCCAGCAGCCAAGACTTAGTACCAAGGGGGTCCTACAATGAGCAGTTCTTC. Encoded protein: CASSQDLVPRGSYNEQFF. This chain joins TRBV4-3 and TRBJ2-1; a weak D match, TRBD1 (6 bases). Trimming pared 0 bases from V and 1 base from J, leaving 16 bases between. Germline CDR1 reads LGHNA; CDR2 reads YSLEER. The CDR3 is 18 residues long.

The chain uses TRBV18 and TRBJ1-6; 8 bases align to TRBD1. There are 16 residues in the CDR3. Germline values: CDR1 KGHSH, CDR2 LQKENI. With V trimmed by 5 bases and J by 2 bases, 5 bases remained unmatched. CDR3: CASSSGQGAYNSPLHF. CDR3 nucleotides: TGTGCCAGCTCATCCGGACAGGGCGCCTATAATTCACCCCTCCACTTT.

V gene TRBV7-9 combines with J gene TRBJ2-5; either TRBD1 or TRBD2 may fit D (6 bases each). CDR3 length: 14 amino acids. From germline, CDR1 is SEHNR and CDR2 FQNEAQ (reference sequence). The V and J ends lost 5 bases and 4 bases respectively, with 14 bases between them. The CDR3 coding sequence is TGTGCCAGCAGCGTAAAACAGGGAGGAGAGACCCAGTACTTC. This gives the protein CASSVKQGGETQYF.

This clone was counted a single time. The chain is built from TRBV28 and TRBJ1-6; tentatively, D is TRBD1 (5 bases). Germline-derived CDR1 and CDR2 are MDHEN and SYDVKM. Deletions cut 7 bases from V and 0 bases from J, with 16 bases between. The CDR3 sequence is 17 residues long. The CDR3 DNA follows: TGTGCCAGCATTCCCGGGGACTCTAGCTCCTATAATTCACCCCTCCACTTT. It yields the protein CASIPGDSSSYNSPLHF. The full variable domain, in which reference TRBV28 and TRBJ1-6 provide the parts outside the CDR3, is DVKVTQSSRYLVKRTGEKVFLECVQDMDHENMFWYRQDPGLGLRLIYFSYDVKMKEKGDIPEGYSVSREKKERFSLILESASTNQTSMYLCASIPGDSSSYNSPLHFGNGTRLTVT.

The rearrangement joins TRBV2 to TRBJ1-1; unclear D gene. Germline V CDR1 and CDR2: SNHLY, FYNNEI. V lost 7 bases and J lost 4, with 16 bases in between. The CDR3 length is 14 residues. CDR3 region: CASMRVATSTEAFF. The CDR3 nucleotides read TGTGCCAGCATGAGGGTGGCGACGAGCACTGAAGCTTTCTTT.

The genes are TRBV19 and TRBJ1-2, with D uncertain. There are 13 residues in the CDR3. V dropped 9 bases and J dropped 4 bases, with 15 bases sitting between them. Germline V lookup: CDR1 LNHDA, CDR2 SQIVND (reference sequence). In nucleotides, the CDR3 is TGTGCCAGCACTGTCGGACGGTCCTATGGCTACACCTTC. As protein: CASTVGRSYGYTF.

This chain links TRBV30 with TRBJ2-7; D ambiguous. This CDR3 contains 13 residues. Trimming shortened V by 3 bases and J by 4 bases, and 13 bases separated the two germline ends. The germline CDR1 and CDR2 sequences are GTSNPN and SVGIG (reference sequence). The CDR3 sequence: CAWSDREPYEQYF. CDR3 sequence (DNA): TGTGCCTGGAGCGATAGGGAACCTTACGAGCAGTACTTC. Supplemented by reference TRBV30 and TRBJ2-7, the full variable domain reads SQTIHQWPATLVQPVGSPLSLECTVEGTSNPNLYWYRQAAGRGLQLLFYSVGIGQISSEVPQNLSASRPQDRQFILSSKKLLLSDSGFYLCAWSDREPYEQYFGPGTRLTVT.

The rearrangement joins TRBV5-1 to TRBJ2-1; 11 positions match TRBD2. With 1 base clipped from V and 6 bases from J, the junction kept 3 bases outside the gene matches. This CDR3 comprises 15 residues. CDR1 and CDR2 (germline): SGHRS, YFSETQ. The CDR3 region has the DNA TGCGCCAGCAGCTTGCTAGCGGGAGGACGCAATGAGCAGTTCTTC. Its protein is CASSLLAGGRNEQFF.

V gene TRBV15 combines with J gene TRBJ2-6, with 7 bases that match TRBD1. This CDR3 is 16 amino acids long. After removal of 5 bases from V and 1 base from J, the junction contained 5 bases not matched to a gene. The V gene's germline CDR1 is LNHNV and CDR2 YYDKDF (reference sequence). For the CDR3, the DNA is TGTGCCACCAGCGACAGGGTAGGGTCTGGGGCCAACGTCCTGACTTTC. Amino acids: CATSDRVGSGANVLTF.

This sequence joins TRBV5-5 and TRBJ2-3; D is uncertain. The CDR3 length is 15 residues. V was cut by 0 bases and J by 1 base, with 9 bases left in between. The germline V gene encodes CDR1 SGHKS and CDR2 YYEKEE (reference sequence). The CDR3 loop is CASSLATQGTDTQYF. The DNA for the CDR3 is TGTGCCAGCAGCTTGGCCACGCAGGGCACAGATACGCAGTATTTT.

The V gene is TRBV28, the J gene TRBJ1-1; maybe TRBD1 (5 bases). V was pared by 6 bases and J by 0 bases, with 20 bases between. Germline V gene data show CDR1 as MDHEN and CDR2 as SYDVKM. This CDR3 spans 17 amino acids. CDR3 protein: CASSSPPGTGMNTEAFF. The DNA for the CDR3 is TGTGCCAGCAGCTCACCTCCCGGGACGGGGATGAACACTGAAGCTTTCTTT.

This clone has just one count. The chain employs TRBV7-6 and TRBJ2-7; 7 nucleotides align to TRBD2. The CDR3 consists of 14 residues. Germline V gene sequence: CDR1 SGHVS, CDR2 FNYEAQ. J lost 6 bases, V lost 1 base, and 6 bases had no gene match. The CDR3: CASSLDATSREQYF. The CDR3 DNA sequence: TGTGCCAGCAGCTTAGACGCGACTAGCCGCGAGCAGTACTTC. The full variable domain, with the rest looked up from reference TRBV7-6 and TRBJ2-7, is GAGVSQSPRYKVTKRGQDVALRCDPISGHVSLYWYRQALGQGPEFLTYFNYEAQQDKSGLPNDRFSAERPEGSISTLTIQRTEQRDSAMYRCASSLDATSREQYFGPGTRLTVT.

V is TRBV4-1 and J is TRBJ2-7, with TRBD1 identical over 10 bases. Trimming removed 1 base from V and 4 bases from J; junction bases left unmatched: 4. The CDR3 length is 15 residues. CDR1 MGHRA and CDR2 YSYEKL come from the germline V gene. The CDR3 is CASSQVRDRGYEQYF. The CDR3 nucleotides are TGCGCCAGCAGCCAAGTTAGGGACAGGGGTTACGAGCAGTACTTC.

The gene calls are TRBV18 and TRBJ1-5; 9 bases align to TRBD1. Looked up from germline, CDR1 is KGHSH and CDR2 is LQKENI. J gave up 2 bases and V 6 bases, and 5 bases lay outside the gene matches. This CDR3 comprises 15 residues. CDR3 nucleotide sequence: TGTGCCAGCTCTCTACAGGGGGCAGGCAATCAGCCCCAGCATTTT. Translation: CASSLQGAGNQPQHF.

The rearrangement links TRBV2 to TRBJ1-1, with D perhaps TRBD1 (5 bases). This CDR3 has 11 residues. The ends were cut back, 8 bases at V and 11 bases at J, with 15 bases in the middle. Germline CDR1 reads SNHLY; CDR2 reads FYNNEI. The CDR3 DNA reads TGTGCCAGCTCACAGGAATTGAGCGCTTTCTTT. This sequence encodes CASSQELSAFF.

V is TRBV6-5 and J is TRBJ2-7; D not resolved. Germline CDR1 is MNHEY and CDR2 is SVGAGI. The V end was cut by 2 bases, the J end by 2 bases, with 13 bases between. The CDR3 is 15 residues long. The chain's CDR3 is CASSYLTGPTYEQYF. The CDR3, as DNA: TGTGCCAGCAGTTACCTGACGGGCCCTACCTACGAGCAGTACTTC.

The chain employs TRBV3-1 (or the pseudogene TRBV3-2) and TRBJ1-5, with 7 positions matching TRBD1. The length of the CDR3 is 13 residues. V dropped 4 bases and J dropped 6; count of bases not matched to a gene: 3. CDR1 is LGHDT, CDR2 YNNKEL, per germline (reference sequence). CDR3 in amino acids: CASSPGDSQPQHF. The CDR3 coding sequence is TGTGCCAGCAGCCCTGGGGACAGTCAGCCCCAGCATTTT.

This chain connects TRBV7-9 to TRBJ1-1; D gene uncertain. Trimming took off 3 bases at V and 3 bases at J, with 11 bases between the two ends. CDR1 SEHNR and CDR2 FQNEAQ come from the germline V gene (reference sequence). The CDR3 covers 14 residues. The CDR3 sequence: CASSFSGRDTEAFF. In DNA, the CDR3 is TGTGCCAGCAGCTTTAGCGGGAGGGACACTGAAGCTTTCTTT.

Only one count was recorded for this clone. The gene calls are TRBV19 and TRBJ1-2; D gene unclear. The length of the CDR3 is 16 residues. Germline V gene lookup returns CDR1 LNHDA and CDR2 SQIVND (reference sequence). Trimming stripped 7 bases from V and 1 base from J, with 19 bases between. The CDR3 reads CASTLEPGFLNYGYTF. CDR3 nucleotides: TGTGCCAGTACCCTCGAACCGGGATTCCTTAACTATGGCTACACCTTC. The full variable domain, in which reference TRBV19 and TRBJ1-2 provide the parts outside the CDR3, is DGGITQSPKYLFRKEGQNVTLSCEQNLNHDAMYWYRQDPGQGLRLIYYSQIVNDFQKGDIAEGYSVSREKKESFPLTVTSAQKNPTAFYLCASTLEPGFLNYGYTFGSGTRLTVV.